Listed here are 18 T cell receptor beta chains from one sample, sequenced in a study of tumor and adjacent non-tumor tissue in lung cancer. TCRbeta libraries were built with three rounds of nested PCR, modified from ARM-PCR. Using its own MiXCR run on the multiplex PCR reads, TCRdb lists one record per CDR3 protein. The table includes 75,000 to 95,000 distinct CDR3 sequences, 65% to 80% detected once. No cell sorting was done before RNA was extracted from the tissue. Distant lung tissue was collected more than 3 cm away from the tumor edge. The sample consisted of distant non-tumor lung tissue. The receptors were gathered from a woman in her forties or fifties with non-small cell lung cancer.

The V and J genes are TRBV5-5 and TRBJ1-5; weak D call: TRBD1 (6 bases). CDR3 length: 15 amino acids. V lost 5 bases, J lost 15 bases, and 27 bases lay in between. CDR1 SGHKS and CDR2 YYEKEE come from the germline V gene (reference sequence). The CDR3 loop reads CASRGGGHSNQPWHF. CDR3 coding DNA: TGTGCCAGCAGGGGCGGGGGCCATAGCAATCAGCCCTGGCATTTT. Drawing the rest from reference TRBV5-5 and TRBJ1-5, the complete variable domain is DAGVTQSPTHLIKTRGQQVTLRCSPISGHKSVSWYQQVLGQGPQFIFQYYEKEERGRGNFPDRFSARQFPNYSSELNVNALLLGDSALYLCASRGGGHSNQPWHFGDGTRLSIL.

In the case of this clonotype: A read error may explain this, as a much larger clone is one base away. The CDR3 loop reads CSAIDARGGLVKNIQYF. The DNA of the CDR3 is TGCAGTGCTATAGATGCCCGCGGAGGACTAGTCAAAAACATTCAGTACTTC. The gene calls are TRBV20-1 and TRBJ2-4; 7 bases align to TRBD2. Germline-derived CDR1 and CDR2 are DFQATT and SNEGSKA (reference sequence). Trimming cost V 4 bases and J 3 bases; bases outside gene matches: 15. CDR3 size: 17 residues.

This clonotype is labeled medium-sized. V is TRBV6-6 and J is TRBJ2-5; a possible D gene is TRBD2 (5 bases). The CDR3 runs 12 residues. V was trimmed by 4 bases and J by 5 bases, leaving 8 bases between them. CDR1 is MNHNY, CDR2 SVGAGI, per germline (reference sequence). The CDR3 DNA follows: TGTGCCAGCAGTTTAGCGCAGGAGACCCAGTACTTC. This encodes CASSLAQETQYF.

This clonotype was picked up one time. Here the CDR3 omits its conserved ending phenylalanine or tryptophan, so a read error is the likely source. The chain joins TRBV4-1 to TRBJ2-2; 15 bases are shared with TRBD2. The germline V gene has CDR1 MGHRA and CDR2 YSYEKL. This CDR3 is 21 amino acids long. This chain's CDR3 is CSSSQYEGLAGGPANTGELFL. CDR3 coding DNA: TGCTCCAGCAGCCAGTACGAAGGACTAGCGGGAGGGCCCGCGAACACCGGGGAGCTGTTTCTT.

Note on this clonotype: Since the CDR3 does not end with the conserved phenylalanine or tryptophan, this likely comes from a read error. The chain has TRBV24-1 and TRBJ2-1, with 11 bases that match TRBD2. This CDR3 has 14 amino acids. CDR1 is KGHDR and CDR2 is SFDVKD in the germline V gene. Trimming at V came to 4 bases and at J to 8 bases, leaving 3 bases not matched to a gene. Here the CDR3 DNA reads TGTGCCACCAGTGACCCACTAGCGGGGGATGAGCAGTTCCTC. Its protein is CATSDPLAGDEQFL.

A word on this clonotype: This clone may be a read error of a much larger clone one base away. The CDR3 here is CATGGNLESNEQFF. CDR3 nucleotide sequence: TGTGCCACCGGTGGTAACCTGGAAAGTAATGAGCAGTTCTTC. V gene TRBV24-1 combines with J gene TRBJ2-1; no clear D. CDR1 and CDR2 (germline): KGHDR, SFDVKD. V lost 9 bases and J 7 bases, leaving 18 bases between the germline ends. This CDR3 has 14 amino acids.

In its sample, this clonotype was seen many times. The J gene is TRBJ2-1, the V gene TRBV12-3 or TRBV12-4; perhaps TRBD2 as D (5 bases). V lost 2 bases, J lost 3 bases, and 11 bases lay in between. The CDR3 is 15 amino acids. CDR3 coding DNA: TGTGCCAGCAGTTTATTAACGGGGTACTACAATGAGCAGTTCTTC. This sequence encodes CASSLLTGYYNEQFF.

Of note for this clonotype: One end of the junction does not line up with germline, which may come from a read error. The rearrangement uses TRBV6-2 or TRBV6-3 and TRBJ2-1, with unresolved D. Germline assignment: CDR1 MNHEY and CDR2 SVGEGT. The CDR3 is 13 amino acids. CDR3 protein: CASSLAPHNDQFF. CDR3 DNA sequence: TGTGCAAGCAGTTTAGCCCCTCACAATGACCAGTTCTTC.

The chain links TRBV25-1 to TRBJ2-5; TRBD2 matches at 10 bases. The CDR3 runs to 15 residues. V was pared by 9 bases and J by 4 bases, with 11 bases of the junction left unmatched. Per germline, CDR1 MGHDK and CDR2 SYGVNS. The CDR3 sequence: CASSGSSGGAETQYF. CDR3 nucleotides: TGTGCCAGTAGCGGGTCTAGCGGGGGCGCAGAGACCCAGTACTTC.

Comments on this clonotype: The conserved closing phenylalanine or tryptophan is absent in this CDR3, likely reflecting a read error. This chain connects TRBV6-5 to TRBJ2-7, with 10 positions matching TRBD1. This CDR3 is built from 14 residues. CDR1 and CDR2 from the germline V gene are MNHEY and SVGAGI. CDR3 nucleotides: TGTACAAGCAGACTGGACAGGGGGTCCTACGAGCAGTACTTG. Residues: CTSRLDRGSYEQYL.

Comments on this clonotype: A read error may explain this, as a much larger clone is one base away. V usage is TRBV7-9 and J usage is TRBJ2-5, with 9 bases matching TRBD1. Per the germline V gene, CDR1 is SEHNR and CDR2 is FQNEAQ (reference sequence). This CDR3 spans 15 amino acids. The CDR3 region is CASSPRQGEWETRYF. For the CDR3, the DNA is TGTGCCAGCAGCCCACGACAGGGGGAGTGGGAGACCCGGTACTTC. The full variable domain, its missing parts supplied by reference TRBV7-9 and TRBJ2-5, is DTGVSQNPRHKITKRGQNVTFRCDPISEHNRLYWYRQTLGQGPEFLTYFQNEAQLEKSRLLSDRFSAERPKGSFSTLEIQRTEQGDSAMYLCASSPRQGEWETRYFGPGTRLLVL.

About this clonotype: Being one base from a much bigger clone, this may be a read error. Written as DNA, the CDR3 is TGCAGTGCTAGCCCCGATTTCAGTGAGCAGTTCTTC. This sequence encodes CSASPDFSEQFF. This chain uses TRBV20-1 with TRBJ2-1; D call uncertain. With 3 bases removed from V and 9 bases from J, the gap between germline ends came to 12 bases. Germline loops: CDR1 DFQATT, CDR2 SNEGSKA (reference sequence). The CDR3 has 12 amino acids.

About this clonotype itself: A read error may account for a junction end that differs from germline. The V call is TRBV6-1, the J call TRBJ2-7; D not certain. CDR1 and CDR2 from the germline V gene are MNHNS and SASEGT. CDR3 length: 11 amino acids. DNA of the CDR3: TGTCCCAGCAGTGGCCACTACGAGCAGTACTTC. Translating it yields CPSSGHYEQYF.

The chain combines TRBV14 with TRBJ2-1; no clear D. The CDR3 consists of 14 residues. CDR1 SGHDN and CDR2 FVKESK come from the germline V gene. With 4 bases removed from V and 8 bases from J, the gap between germline ends came to 15 bases. CDR3 protein: CASSLITGHDEQFF. The CDR3 nucleotides are TGTGCCAGCAGCCTTATAACGGGCCACGATGAGCAGTTCTTC.

This clonotype was seen only a few times. This likely comes from a read error, as the CDR3 has no conserved phenylalanine or tryptophan at its end. The chain carries TRBV28 and TRBJ1-2; TRBD1 agrees at 9 bases. In germline, CDR1 is MDHEN, CDR2 SYDVKM. Trimming removed 3 bases from V and 1 base from J; junction bases left unmatched: 3. The CDR3 totals 15 residues. CDR3 nucleotides: TGTGCCAGCAGTTTTCCGACAGGGGGTAACTATGGCTACACCTTA. This codes for CASSFPTGGNYGYTL.

This clonotype has only one observation. Relative to the germline gene, one junction end is altered; a read error may explain this. This chain links TRBV5-1 with TRBJ1-5; D might be TRBD1 (5 bases). Germline CDR1 and CDR2: SGHRS and YFSETQ. This CDR3 has 14 residues. CDR3 in amino acids: CASRGDGRNQPQHF. As DNA, the CDR3 is TGCGCTAGCAGAGGGGATGGAAGGAATCAGCCCCAGCATTTT.

This clonotype has more than one count but fewer than ten. Germline and junction disagree at one end, which may indicate a read error. The rearrangement links TRBV29-1 to TRBJ2-5; D may match TRBD1 or TRBD2 (5 bases each). The V gene's germline CDR1 is SQVTM and CDR2 ANQGSEA. CDR3 length: 12 amino acids. The CDR3 bases are TGCAGCGGGGGCAGAACCGGGGAGACCAAGTACTTC. This sequence encodes CSGGRTGETKYF.

With respect to this clonotype: Likely a read error: the CDR3 ends without its conserved phenylalanine or tryptophan. The chain is built from TRBV7-8 and TRBJ2-3; D unclear. The CDR3 contains 16 residues. Germline V CDR1 and CDR2: SGHVS, FQNEAQ. V dropped 10 bases and J dropped 8 bases, with 28 bases sitting between them. CDR3 sequence reads: CANSQTLGVSLATQYY. DNA for the CDR3: TGTGCCAACAGTCAAACTTTAGGTGTGTCGTTAGCTACGCAGTATTAT.